What follows are 21 T cell receptor beta chains derived from one specimen sequenced in a study of cytomegalovirus exposure and HLA in healthy donors. 60 Vbeta and 13 Jbeta primers were used in PCR. Produced via immunoSEQ multiplex PCR; TCRdb's table is partial and in-frame only. The sample has 150,000 to 200,000 clones, just over 70% seen once. The sequencing input was PBMCs. All receptors derive from a man younger than 35 in good health and CMV-seropositive.

The chain employs TRBV6-1 and TRBJ2-3; 7 bases are a match to TRBD2. Germline CDR1 is MNHNS and CDR2 is SASEGT. This CDR3 is built from 14 residues. V was clipped by 8 bases and J by 3 bases; unmatched bases: 8. The CDR3 is CASSWSGVTDTQYF. The DNA of the CDR3 is TGTGCCAGCTCTTGGAGCGGGGTGACAGATACGCAGTATTTT.

The rearrangement uses TRBV6-1 and TRBJ2-1, with TRBD2 identical over 7 bases. This CDR3 has 11 amino acids. Germline V lookup: CDR1 MNHNS, CDR2 SASEGT. The ends lost 10 bases at V and 7 bases at J; junction bases unmatched: 4. This CDR3 is CATRAGNEQFF. For the CDR3, the DNA is TGTGCCACCAGAGCGGGAAATGAGCAGTTCTTC.

This chain joins TRBV27 and TRBJ1-5, with D tentatively TRBD1 (6 bases). CDR1 and CDR2 from the germline V gene are MNHEY and SMNVEV (reference sequence). V was pared by 8 bases and J by 6 bases, with 8 bases between. The CDR3 has 11 residues. CDR3 sequence (DNA): TGTGCCAGCCCCAGGGGTCAGCCCCAGCATTTT. The encoded protein is CASPRGQPQHF.

V and J are TRBV7-2 and TRBJ2-3; 7 bases line up with TRBD2. This CDR3 spans 15 amino acids. With V trimmed by 4 bases and J by 2 bases, 6 bases remained unmatched. Per germline, CDR1 SGHTA and CDR2 FQGNSA. The CDR3 DNA follows: TGTGCCAGCAGCTCGGGGGGAGAGGACACAGATACGCAGTATTTT. Its protein is CASSSGGEDTDTQYF.

J is TRBJ2-3 and V is TRBV7-9; 7 bases line up with TRBD1. The CDR3 length is 15 residues. V dropped 5 bases and J dropped 0; count of bases not matched to a gene: 5. The germline gives CDR1 SEHNR, CDR2 FQNEAQ (reference sequence). DNA for the CDR3: TGTGCCAGCAGCCAGGGACAGAAAAGCACAGATACGCAGTATTTT. Protein sequence: CASSQGQKSTDTQYF.

This clone was observed a few times. The V call is TRBV5-4, the J call TRBJ2-1; D remains unclear. V lost 0 bases and J lost 7, with 5 bases in between. The V gene's germline CDR1 is SGHNT and CDR2 YYREEE (reference sequence). The CDR3 loop spans 12 amino acids. This CDR3 reads CASSLDSNEQFF. In DNA form, the CDR3 reads TGTGCCAGCAGCTTGGACTCAAATGAGCAGTTCTTC.

This chain links TRBV19 with TRBJ1-4; no firm D call. Looked up from germline, CDR1 is LNHDA and CDR2 is SQIVND (reference sequence). With 6 bases removed from V and 2 bases from J, the gap between germline ends came to 10 bases. This CDR3 contains 14 residues. The CDR3 DNA follows: TGTGCCAGTAGGGCGACACCGACTAATGAAAAACTGTTTTTT. It codes for CASRATPTNEKLFF.

The chain couples TRBV19 to TRBJ1-1; the D is unclear. V was pared by 10 bases and J by 0 bases, with 15 bases between. CDR1 is LNHDA and CDR2 is SQIVND in the germline V gene (reference sequence). The CDR3 covers 14 residues. CDR3: CATRPHSMNTEAFF. CDR3 coding DNA: TGTGCCACCCGCCCCCACAGCATGAACACTGAAGCTTTCTTT. Full variable domain (remainder filled in from reference TRBV19 and TRBJ1-1): DGGITQSPKYLFRKEGQNVTLSCEQNLNHDAMYWYRQDPGQGLRLIYYSQIVNDFQKGDIAEGYSVSREKKESFPLTVTSAQKNPTAFYLCATRPHSMNTEAFFGQGTRLTVV.

The CDR3 protein is CASSQGLRGTEAFF. As DNA, the CDR3 is TGCGCCAGCAGCCAAGGGCTCAGGGGCACTGAAGCTTTCTTT. The gene calls are TRBV4-1 and TRBJ1-1, with D perhaps TRBD1 (6 bases). The V gene lost 1 base and the J gene lost 4 bases, with 10 bases spanning the gap. The CDR3 covers 14 residues. Germline values: CDR1 MGHRA, CDR2 YSYEKL.

This clone was counted between two and nine times. J is TRBJ1-1 and V is TRBV7-9; tentatively, D is TRBD1 (6 bases). Germline values: CDR1 SEHNR, CDR2 FQNEAQ (reference sequence). Trimming removed 4 bases from V and 1 base from J, with 19 bases in between. The CDR3 has 17 residues. This CDR3 is CASSSRGGDTSNTEAFF. The CDR3 coding sequence is TGTGCCAGCAGCTCGCGAGGGGGGGACACCTCGAACACTGAAGCTTTCTTT.

This clone was seen only a few times. J is TRBJ1-5 and V is TRBV6-1; 7 nucleotides agree with TRBD1. This CDR3 has 15 residues. With V trimmed by 6 bases and J by 1 base, 6 bases remained unmatched. The germline gives CDR1 MNHNS, CDR2 SASEGT. The chain's CDR3 is CASSGTVRSNQPQHF. CDR3 nucleotides: TGTGCCAGCAGCGGGACAGTTAGGAGCAATCAGCCCCAGCATTTT.

This chain joins TRBV30 and TRBJ1-1; D unresolved. The CDR3 is made up of 12 amino acids. V was shortened by 4 bases and J by 3 bases, with 9 bases between the two germline ends. The V gene's germline CDR1 is GTSNPN and CDR2 SVGIG (reference sequence). Here the CDR3 reads CAWNPSYTEAFF. CDR3 nucleotide sequence: TGTGCCTGGAACCCCAGTTACACTGAAGCTTTCTTT. Combining the CDR3 with reference TRBV30 and TRBJ1-1 gives the whole variable domain SQTIHQWPATLVQPVGSPLSLECTVEGTSNPNLYWYRQAAGRGLQLLFYSVGIGQISSEVPQNLSASRPQDRQFILSSKKLLLSDSGFYLCAWNPSYTEAFFGQGTRLTVV.

V gene TRBV18 combines with J gene TRBJ1-2, with 7 positions matching TRBD1. Trimming cost V 3 bases and J 2 bases; bases outside gene matches: 3. Per the germline V gene, CDR1 is KGHSH and CDR2 is LQKENI. The CDR3 sequence is 14 residues long. This CDR3 is CASSPGTENYGYTF. CDR3 sequence (DNA): TGTGCCAGCTCACCGGGGACAGAGAACTATGGCTACACCTTC.

This chain uses TRBV5-6 with TRBJ2-5, with D tentatively TRBD1 (5 bases). CDR1 SGHDT and CDR2 YYEEEE come from the germline V gene. Trimming took 4 bases from V and 5 from J, leaving 15 bases between them. There are 14 residues in the CDR3. The DNA for the CDR3 is TGTGCCAGCAGCCCTAGGCAGGGTTTGGAGACCCAGTACTTC. Translation: CASSPRQGLETQYF.

This rearrangement joins TRBV19 to TRBJ2-3; 7 positions match TRBD1. From germline, CDR1 is LNHDA and CDR2 SQIVND (reference sequence). Unmatched junction bases numbered 13, after V lost 5 bases and J lost 8 bases. The CDR3 totals 15 residues. The CDR3 region is CASSPDRVVLGTQYF. CDR3 DNA: TGTGCCAGTAGTCCAGACAGGGTAGTACTGGGTACGCAGTATTTT.

The J gene is TRBJ2-1, the V gene TRBV4-1; 7 nucleotides agree with TRBD2. Germline trimming cut 3 bases from V and 3 bases from J; bases unmatched to any gene: 14. This CDR3 contains 18 residues. Germline V gene sequence: CDR1 MGHRA, CDR2 YSYEKL. The DNA for the CDR3 is TGCGCCAGCAGCCAGGGTTACGGACTAGGCTCCATCTACAATGAGCAGTTCTTC. Encoded protein: CASSQGYGLGSIYNEQFF.

In DNA form, the CDR3 reads TGTGCCAGCAGTGAAGCCCCCAGGGGGGCGGGGGGCTACACCTTC. Protein product: CASSEAPRGAGGYTF. The chain recombines TRBV6-1 with TRBJ1-2; 7 bases map to TRBD1. The CDR3 sequence is 15 residues long. V was clipped by 0 bases and J by 8 bases; unmatched bases: 9. Germline V gene lookup returns CDR1 MNHNS and CDR2 SASEGT.

The chain carries TRBV27 and TRBJ1-5, with D possibly being TRBD1 (5 bases). Germline CDR1 and CDR2: MNHEY and SMNVEV (reference sequence). V was cut by 5 bases and J by 0 bases, with 11 bases left in between. The CDR3 is 15 residues long. This CDR3 is CASSGTFRSNQPQHF. CDR3 nucleotide sequence: TGTGCCAGCAGTGGGACTTTCCGTAGCAATCAGCCCCAGCATTTT.

The chain has TRBV27 and TRBJ2-5; 14 nucleotides match TRBD2. V lost 5 bases to trimming and J lost 5 bases; unmatched junction nucleotides: 4. CDR3 length: 15 residues. Germline V lookup: CDR1 MNHEY, CDR2 SMNVEV (reference sequence). CDR3 nucleotide sequence: TGTGCCAGCAGTCCCAGACTAGCGGGGGGGGAGACCCAGTACTTC. It encodes CASSPRLAGGETQYF.

The chain links TRBV27 to TRBJ2-3, with 8 bases identical to TRBD2. V trimming: 2 bases; J trimming: 0 bases; junction bases outside the gene matches: 7. This CDR3 is 17 amino acids long. Looked up from germline, CDR1 is MNHEY and CDR2 is SMNVEV (reference sequence). Here the CDR3 DNA reads TGTGCCAGCAGTTTACTTGCGGGGGGAAGAAGCACAGATACGCAGTATTTT. It yields the protein CASSLLAGGRSTDTQYF.

The gene calls are TRBV2 and TRBJ2-5; TRBD2 agrees at 7 bases. The CDR3 totals 13 residues. V lost 4 bases and J lost 5; bases outside the gene matches: 4. Germline lookup yields CDR1 SNHLY and CDR2 FYNNEI. In nucleotides, the CDR3 is TGTGCCAGCAGTGCGACTAGCCGCGAGACCCAGTACTTC. As protein: CASSATSRETQYF.